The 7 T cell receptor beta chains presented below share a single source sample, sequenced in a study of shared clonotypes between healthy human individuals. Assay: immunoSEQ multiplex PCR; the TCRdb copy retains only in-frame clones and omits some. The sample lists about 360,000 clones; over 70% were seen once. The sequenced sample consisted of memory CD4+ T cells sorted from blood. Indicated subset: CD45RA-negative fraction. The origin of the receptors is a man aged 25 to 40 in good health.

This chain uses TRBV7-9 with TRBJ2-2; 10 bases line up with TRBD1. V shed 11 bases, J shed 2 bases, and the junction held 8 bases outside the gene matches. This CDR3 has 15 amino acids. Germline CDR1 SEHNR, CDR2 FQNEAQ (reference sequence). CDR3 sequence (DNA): TGTGCCCTACCTAGGACAGGGGGAAACACCGGGGAGCTGTTTTTT. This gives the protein CALPRTGGNTGELFF.

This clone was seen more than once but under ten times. CDR3 in DNA: TGCAGCGTTCCTGGGACTAGCGGCACAGAGACCCAGTACTTC. Encoded protein: CSVPGTSGTETQYF. The V call is TRBV29-1, the J call TRBJ2-5; 11 positions agree with TRBD2. CDR3 length equals 14 residues. Germline CDR1 SQVTM, CDR2 ANQGSEA. Trimming at V came to 5 bases and at J to 4 bases, leaving 6 bases not matched to a gene.

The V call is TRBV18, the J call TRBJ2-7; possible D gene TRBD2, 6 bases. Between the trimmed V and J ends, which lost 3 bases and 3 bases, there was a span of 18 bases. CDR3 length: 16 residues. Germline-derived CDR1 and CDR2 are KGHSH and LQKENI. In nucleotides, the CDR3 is TGTGCCAGCTCACCGACTTCGTCGGGAGCAGGCTACGAGCAGTACTTC. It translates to CASSPTSSGAGYEQYF.

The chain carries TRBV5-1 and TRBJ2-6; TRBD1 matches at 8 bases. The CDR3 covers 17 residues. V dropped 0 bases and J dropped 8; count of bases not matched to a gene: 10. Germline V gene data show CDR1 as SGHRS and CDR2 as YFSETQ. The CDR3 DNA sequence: TGCGCCAGCAGCTTGGACCCCCCGGGACAGGCACCCAACGTCCTGACTTTC. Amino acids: CASSLDPPGQAPNVLTF. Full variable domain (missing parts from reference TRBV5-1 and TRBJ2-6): KAGVTQTPRYLIKTRGQQVTLSCSPISGHRSVSWYQQTPGQGLQFLFEYFSETQRNKGNFPGRFSGRQFSNSRSEMNVSTLELGDSALYLCASSLDPPGQAPNVLTFGAGSRLTVL.

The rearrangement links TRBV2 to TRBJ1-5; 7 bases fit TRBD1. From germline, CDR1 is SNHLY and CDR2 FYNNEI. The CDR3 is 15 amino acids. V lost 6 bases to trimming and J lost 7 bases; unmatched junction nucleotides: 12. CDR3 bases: TGTGCCAGCAGGGGAACGACAGGGTTTCGACAGCCCCAGCATTTT. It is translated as CASRGTTGFRQPQHF.

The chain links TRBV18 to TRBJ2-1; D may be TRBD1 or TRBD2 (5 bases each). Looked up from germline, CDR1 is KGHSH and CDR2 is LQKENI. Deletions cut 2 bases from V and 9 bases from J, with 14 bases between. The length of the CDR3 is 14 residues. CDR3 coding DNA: TGTGCCAGCTCACCAAAGACTGGGGGAGCTGAGCAGTTCTTC. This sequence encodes CASSPKTGGAEQFF.

The CDR3 loop reads CASSLRRDRDYEQYF. The CDR3 DNA follows: TGTGCCAGCAGCCTACGCCGAGACAGGGATTACGAGCAGTACTTC. The chain carries TRBV4-2 and TRBJ2-7; 7 bases map to TRBD1. From germline, CDR1 is LGHNA and CDR2 YNFKEQ. The CDR3 spans 15 residues. The V and J ends lost 4 bases and 4 bases, in that order; junction bases with no gene match: 10.